One sample yielded the 15 T cell receptor beta chains listed below, sequenced in a study of cytotoxic CD8 clonotypes in ibrutinib-treated CLL. Profiled with immunoSEQ multiplex PCR; TCRdb holds only in-frame clones, not every one. Of 130,000 or so clones listed, about 72% were seen once; the top ten hold around 30%. The sample consisted of PBMCs, taken after 12 months of ibrutinib treatment. All receptors derive from a human donor with chronic lymphocytic leukemia.

This sequence joins TRBV18 and TRBJ2-6; a weak D match, TRBD1 (6 bases). Trimming cost V 1 base and J 1 base, with 11 bases left between them. The V gene's germline CDR1 is KGHSH and CDR2 LQKENI. The CDR3 runs 17 residues. In nucleotides, the CDR3 is TGTGCCAGCTCACCACGAGAACAGGGTTCTGGGGCCAACGTCCTGACTTTC. Its protein product is CASSPREQGSGANVLTF. The whole variable domain, remainder taken from reference TRBV18 and TRBJ2-6, is NAGVMQNPRHLVRRRGQEARLRCSPMKGHSHVYWYRQLPEEGLKFMVYLQKENIIDESGMPKERFSAEFPKEGPSILRIQQVVRGDSAAYFCASSPREQGSGANVLTFGAGSRLTVL.

Written as DNA, the CDR3 is TGTGCCAGCAGCTTAGGCCCGGTACAGGGGGGGACCCAGTACTTC. Protein sequence: CASSLGPVQGGTQYF. The V gene is TRBV7-2, the J gene TRBJ2-5; TRBD1 matches at 8 bases. CDR1 is SGHTA, CDR2 FQGNSA, per germline. V lost 1 base, J lost 7 bases, and 8 bases stayed unmatched. The CDR3 is 15 residues long.

This sequence joins TRBV28 and TRBJ2-5; TRBD1 matches at 9 bases. V was clipped by 6 bases and J by 5 bases; unmatched bases: 7. Per germline, CDR1 MDHEN and CDR2 SYDVKM. CDR3 length: 14 residues. This chain's CDR3 is CASRIQGAGETQYF. CDR3 bases: TGTGCCAGCAGAATACAGGGGGCCGGGGAGACCCAGTACTTC.

This clone showed up just once. This chain connects TRBV6-1 to TRBJ2-2; the D gene is possibly TRBD1 (5 bases). V was clipped by 5 bases and J by 8 bases, with 6 bases between them. The CDR3 totals 11 residues. Germline V CDR1 and CDR2: MNHNS, SASEGT. CDR3 coding DNA: TGTGCCAGCAGTAGACAGGGGGAGCTGTTTTTT. This sequence encodes CASSRQGELFF.

V is TRBV28 and J is TRBJ2-7; TRBD1 matches at 8 bases. With 6 bases clipped from V and 1 base from J, the junction kept 8 bases outside the gene matches. The CDR3 loop spans 15 amino acids. Germline V lookup: CDR1 MDHEN, CDR2 SYDVKM. The CDR3 region is CASRARDRQSYEQYF. DNA of the CDR3: TGTGCCAGCAGGGCCCGGGACAGGCAGTCCTACGAGCAGTACTTC.

V and J are TRBV7-2 and TRBJ2-7; D tentatively reads TRBD1 or TRBD2 (5 bases each). The CDR3 runs 15 residues. The V gene's germline CDR1 is SGHTA and CDR2 FQGNSA. The ends were cut back, 2 bases at V and 2 bases at J, with 13 bases in the middle. The CDR3 bases are TGTGCCAGCAGCTTAACCGGGACGTTGACCTACGAGCAGTACTTC. This sequence encodes CASSLTGTLTYEQYF. The whole variable domain, filled in from reference TRBV7-2 and TRBJ2-7, reads GAGVSQSPSNKVTEKGKDVELRCDPISGHTALYWYRQSLGQGLEFLIYFQGNSAPDKSGLPSDRFSAERTGGSVSTLTIQRTQQEDSAVYLCASSLTGTLTYEQYFGPGTRLTVT.

The gene calls are TRBV9 and TRBJ1-2; the match to TRBD1 covers 7 bases. The CDR3 has 15 amino acids. The J segment lost 0 bases and the V segment lost 1 base, leaving 3 bases of the junction unmatched. The germline gives CDR1 SGDLS, CDR2 YYNGEE. CDR3 nucleotides: TGTGCCAGCAGCGTATGGGACAGCCCTAACTATGGCTACACCTTC. Translated, it gives CASSVWDSPNYGYTF.

The chain recombines TRBV6-6 with TRBJ1-5; TRBD1 might be the D (5 bases). V lost 6 bases and J lost 7, with 10 bases in between. The germline V gene encodes CDR1 MNHNY and CDR2 SVGAGI (reference sequence). The CDR3 length is 12 residues. In nucleotides, the CDR3 is TGTGCCAGCAGAAACGGGGGACAGCCCCAGCATTTT. This translates into CASRNGGQPQHF.

J is TRBJ2-7 and V is TRBV7-9, with 10 bases identical to TRBD2. Trimming at V came to 5 bases and at J to 1 base, leaving 8 bases not matched to a gene. Germline V CDR1 and CDR2: SEHNR, FQNEAQ (reference sequence). CDR3 length: 16 amino acids. CDR3 amino acids: CASSTPSGRGSYEQYF. CDR3 nucleotide sequence: TGTGCCAGCAGCACTCCCAGCGGGAGGGGATCCTACGAGCAGTACTTC.

J is TRBJ2-5 and V is TRBV10-2; tentatively, D is TRBD1 (5 bases). This CDR3 contains 12 residues. Deletions cut 5 bases from V and 7 bases from J, with 11 bases between. In germline, CDR1 is WSHSY, CDR2 SAAADI. CDR3 sequence: CASSTPQGTQYF. In DNA, the CDR3 is TGCGCCAGCAGTACCCCGCAGGGGACCCAGTACTTC.

As to this clone: One end of the junction fails to match germline, which may point to a read error. Written as DNA, the CDR3 is TGTGCCAGCAGCCTAGCGGGGGGGGACAATGAGCAGTTCTTC. Amino acids: CASSLAGGDNEQFF. J is TRBJ2-1 and V is TRBV7-6, with 12 bases that match TRBD2. The length of the CDR3 is 14 residues. Per germline, CDR1 SGHVS and CDR2 FNYEAQ. Complete variable domain (other parts from reference TRBV7-6 and TRBJ2-1): GAGVSQSPRYKVTKRGQDVALRCDPISGHVSLYWYRQALGQGPEFLTYFNYEAQQDKSGLPNDRFSAERPEGSISTLTIQRTEQRDSAMYRCASSLAGGDNEQFFGPGTRLTVL.

As regards this clone: The sample holds other DNA sequences that translate to the same CDR3. V is TRBV6-5 and J is TRBJ2-7; D assignment may be TRBD1 or TRBD2 (6 bases each). Germline V gene lookup returns CDR1 MNHEY and CDR2 SVGAGI. The CDR3 runs 15 residues. V was shortened by 7 bases and J by 3 bases, with 19 bases between the two germline ends. DNA of the CDR3: TGTGCCAGCACCAGGACGGGGGCCTCGAACTACGAGCAGTACTTC. Translated: CASTRTGASNYEQYF.

V usage is TRBV5-1 and J usage is TRBJ2-5; TRBD1 might be the D (5 bases). Germline V gene data show CDR1 as SGHRS and CDR2 as YFSETQ. The CDR3 has 15 residues. V dropped 3 bases and J dropped 5 bases, with 17 bases sitting between them. CDR3 loop: CASSSQQVFWETQYF. In DNA, the CDR3 is TGCGCCAGCAGCTCACAACAGGTGTTTTGGGAGACCCAGTACTTC. Variable domain in full (rest from reference TRBV5-1 and TRBJ2-5): KAGVTQTPRYLIKTRGQQVTLSCSPISGHRSVSWYQQTPGQGLQFLFEYFSETQRNKGNFPGRFSGRQFSNSRSEMNVSTLELGDSALYLCASSSQQVFWETQYFGPGTRLLVL.

V gene TRBV2 combines with J gene TRBJ2-7; D uncertain. This CDR3 has 15 residues. Trimming pared 4 bases from V and 0 bases from J, leaving 13 bases between. Germline V gene data show CDR1 as SNHLY and CDR2 as FYNNEI. In nucleotides, the CDR3 is TGTGCCAGCAGTGTTGAGCGTACTTCCTCCTACGAGCAGTACTTC. Translating gives CASSVERTSSYEQYF. Using reference TRBV2 and TRBJ2-7 for the parts outside the CDR3, the full variable domain is EPEVTQTPSHQVTQMGQEVILRCVPISNHLYFYWYRQILGQKVEFLVSFYNNEISEKSEIFDDQFSVERPDGSNFTLKIRSTKLEDSAMYFCASSVERTSSYEQYFGPGTRLTVT.

The V call is TRBV4-1, the J call TRBJ2-7, with D possibly being TRBD2 (6 bases). The CDR3 extends over 13 amino acids. Germline assignment: CDR1 MGHRA and CDR2 YSYEKL. The V and J ends lost 2 bases and 3 bases respectively, with 8 bases between them. The DNA for the CDR3 is TGCGCCAGCAGCCAACCGGGACTCTACGAGCAGTACTTC. It yields the protein CASSQPGLYEQYF.